A selection of T cell receptor beta chains follows, all from one sample in a study of CD8 T cells in ankylosing spondylitis. TCRdb re-derived calls from the 5' RACE reads in MiXCR, one entry per CDR3 protein. Among about 440,000 distinct CDR3 sequences listed, 15% to 20% were seen once. The sequenced sample consisted of blood, either unsorted or a sorted T cell fraction (not recorded which). These receptors were obtained from a male donor with ankylosing spondylitis. Both conserved end residues are part of each CDR3. D genes are given only for firm matches. Clone size is not always given. Where it is, it says once, few, many or a class for expanded clones.

TRBV5-1,TRBJ2-2,TRBD2,many,CASSFLAGAIGELFF,TGCGCCAGCAGCTTCCTAGCGGGAGCGATCGGGGAGCTGTTTTTT
TRBV4-2,TRBJ2-7,TRBD1,few,CASSQDRGRFYEQYF,TGTGCCAGCAGCCAAGACAGGGGGCGCTTCTACGAGCAGTACTTC
TRBV12-3/TRBV12-4,TRBJ1-2,.,few,CASSPRNGPSGGYTF,TGTGCCAGCAGTCCCCGAAATGGGCCATCCGGAGGCTACACCTTC
TRBV7-9,TRBJ2-1,TRBD1,.,CASSAPGQGYNEQFF,TGTGCCAGCAGCGCTCCGGGACAGGGTTACAATGAGCAGTTCTTC
TRBV6-5,TRBJ2-3,TRBD2,few,CASSYELAASTDTQYF,TGTGCCAGCAGTTACGAACTAGCGGCTAGCACAGATACGCAGTATTTT
TRBV13,TRBJ1-1,.,.,CASRMDTEAFF,TGTGCCAGCCGGATGGACACTGAAGCTTTCTTT
TRBV5-1,TRBJ1-1,.,many,CASSSGNTEAFF,TGCGCCAGCAGTTCAGGCAACACTGAAGCTTTCTTT
TRBV10-3,TRBJ1-4,TRBD1,few,CAISGTGEGKLFF,TGTGCCATCAGTGGGACAGGGGAAGGAAAACTGTTTTTT
TRBV12-3/TRBV12-4,TRBJ1-2,TRBD1,.,CASTETGVRGYTF,TGTGCCAGCACCGAGACAGGGGTCCGTGGCTACACCTTC
TRBV4-1,TRBJ2-4,TRBD1,.,CASSQAPGQGQNIQYF,TGCGCCAGCAGCCAGGCTCCGGGACAGGGCCAAAACATTCAGTACTTC
TRBV24-1,TRBJ1-5,.,.,CATSDFGVSNQPQHF,TGTGCCACCAGTGATTTCGGGGTTAGCAATCAGCCCCAGCATTTT
TRBV12-3/TRBV12-4,TRBJ2-2,.,many,CASSLERLAGGELFF,TGTGCCAGCAGTTTAGAACGCCTAGCTGGCGGGGAGCTGTTTTTT
TRBV6-2/TRBV6-3,TRBJ1-5,.,.,CASSYPGAPHSNQPQHF,TGTGCCAGCAGTTACCCGGGGGCCCCGCATAGCAATCAGCCCCAGCATTTT
TRBV28,TRBJ2-7,TRBD2,few,CASSPGTSVAKTYEQYF,TGTGCCAGCAGCCCTGGGACTAGCGTGGCAAAGACCTACGAGCAGTACTTC
TRBV10-2,TRBJ2-3,.,few,CASRGGLSTDTQYF,TGCGCCAGCAGGGGGGGGCTGAGCACAGATACGCAGTATTTT
TRBV7-3,TRBJ1-2,.,.,CASSADPNYGYTF,TGTGCCAGCAGCGCGGACCCTAACTATGGCTACACCTTC
TRBV20-1,TRBJ1-2,TRBD1,.,CSAREDRAYGYTF,TGCAGTGCCCGCGAGGACAGGGCCTATGGCTACACCTTC
TRBV28,TRBJ2-7,.,.,CASSPGTPRAEQYF,TGTGCCAGCAGTCCCGGGACACCGCGTGCCGAGCAGTACTTC
TRBV12-3/TRBV12-4,TRBJ1-1,.,few,CASSLRARPAFF,TGTGCCAGCAGTTTAAGGGCCAGGCCGGCTTTCTTT
TRBV6-1,TRBJ2-7,.,few,CASSPPEGRGSYEQYF,TGTGCCAGCAGCCCTCCCGAGGGGCGCGGGTCCTACGAGCAGTACTTC
TRBV12-3/TRBV12-4,TRBJ1-3,TRBD1,many,CASSWTGVNTIYF,TGTGCCAGCAGTTGGACAGGGGTAAACACCATATATTTT
TRBV12-3/TRBV12-4,TRBJ1-5,.,few,CASRLGVGGNQPQHF,TGTGCCAGCAGGCTAGGTGTGGGTGGCAATCAGCCCCAGCATTTT
TRBV7-2,TRBJ1-2,.,few,CASSPRQGRGGNNGYTF,TGTGCCAGCAGCCCCCGGCAGGGACGGGGGGGTAATAATGGCTACACCTTC
TRBV6-2/TRBV6-3,TRBJ2-7,.,.,CAAQTPGYEQYF,TGTGCCGCGCAAACCCCAGGGTACGAGCAGTACTTC
TRBV5-1,TRBJ2-3,.,few,CASSLARTGTDTQYF,TGCGCCAGCAGCTTGGCTCGGACGGGCACAGATACGCAGTATTTT
TRBV2,TRBJ2-7,TRBD2,.,CASSVRASGRFEQYF,TGTGCCAGCTCGGTTAGGGCTAGCGGGAGATTCGAGCAGTACTTC
TRBV5-1,TRBJ2-3,.,.,CASSLDGGEEDTQYF,TGCGCCAGCAGCTTGGACGGGGGCGAGGAAGATACGCAGTATTTT
TRBV2,TRBJ2-1,.,few,CASSEGRRNYNEQFF,TGTGCCAGCAGTGAGGGCAGAAGGAACTACAATGAGCAGTTCTTC
TRBV29-1,TRBJ2-1,.,.,CSVVMQLRQFF,TGCAGCGTTGTAATGCAGCTGAGGCAGTTCTTC